The clone carrying this TCR beta chain has a count of ten or more. Its specificity is unknown. The sample comes from a study of T cells in Graves' hyperthyroidism and ophthalmopathy. Study background: Prior to any treatment, at the point of initial diagnosis, peripheral blood was collected.

This CDR3 is 16 amino acids long. Germline-derived CDR1 and CDR2 are SGHVS and FQNEAQ. V dropped 2 bases and J dropped 3 bases, with 14 bases sitting between them. The patients, who ranged from 18 to 65 in age, presented with newly diagnosed hyperthyroidism lasting under 2 months. Amplification targeted TCR beta CDR3 regions from RNA transcripts. HTBI primers were used for first-round RT-PCR of the TCR CDR3. TCRdb independently ran MiXCR on the multiplex PCR reads; one entry per CDR3 protein. The sample lists a few hundred thousand distinct CDR3 sequences, less than 15% occurring once. General observations from the study: Appearing also in blood were most of the thyroid clonotypes expanded above 0.001. Ophthalmopathy, as predicted by the model, came a median around 7 months after the prediction.

The clonotype originates from a woman in her thirties or forties with Graves' hyperthyroidism. The sample consisted of blood. The chain recombines TRBV7-8 with TRBJ1-5; D remains ambiguous. The CDR3 nucleotides are TGTGCCAGCAGCTTAACTCTTTCGGGAGACAATCAGCCCCAGCATTTT. Amino acid sequence: CASSLTLSGDNQPQHF.